The clone carrying this T cell receptor (beta chain) has a handful of counts. Its antigen remains unidentified. The sample is drawn from a study of identical twins. Study-level results: Out-of-frame alpha sequences shared by twins were enriched for low generation probability.

V was pared by 5 bases and J by 2 bases, with 9 bases of the junction left unmatched. Germline V gene data show CDR1 as SGHTA and CDR2 as FQGNSA. The CDR3 loop spans 16 amino acids. TCRdb fed the 5' RACE reads into MiXCR, producing one record per CDR3 protein. The sample lists about 340,000 distinct CDR3 sequences; 9% were seen once. Material for sequencing was naive T cells sorted from blood. This receptor was identified in a woman between 45 and 65 years old in good health. The chain carries TRBV7-2 and TRBJ2-3, with 8 positions matching TRBD2. In DNA form, the CDR3 reads TGTGCCAGCAGCCCATCCGGACTAGCCATCACAGATACGCAGTATTTT. Translated, it gives CASSPSGLAITDTQYF.